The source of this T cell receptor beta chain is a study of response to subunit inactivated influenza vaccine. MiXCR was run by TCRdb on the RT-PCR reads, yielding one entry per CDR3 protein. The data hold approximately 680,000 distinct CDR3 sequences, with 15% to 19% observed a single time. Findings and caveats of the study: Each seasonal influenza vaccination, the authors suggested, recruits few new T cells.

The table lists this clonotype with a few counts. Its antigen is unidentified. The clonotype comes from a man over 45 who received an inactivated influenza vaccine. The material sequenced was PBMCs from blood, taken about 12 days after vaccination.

The CDR3 region has the DNA TGCAGCGTTAGACAGGGGTACACCTACGAGCAGTACTTC. Protein sequence: CSVRQGYTYEQYF. This sequence joins TRBV29-1 and TRBJ2-7; 8 nucleotides agree with TRBD1. Trimming at V came to 5 bases and at J to 2 bases, leaving 5 bases not matched to a gene. This CDR3 region has 13 residues. The germline V gene encodes CDR1 SQVTM and CDR2 ANQGSEA.